A single sample gave rise to the 2 T cell receptor beta chains below, sequenced in a study of blood T cell repertoires in COVID-19 (dated by TCRdb to 2018 to 2021). Library creation used the immunoSEQ multiplex PCR assay. TCRdb mirrors the immuneACCESS table, restricted to in-frame sequences. Some clones are absent from its copies; in checked studies, under half trace to an unresolved V gene, and the reason for the others is unknown. Present in this sample are under 150,000 clones, 85% to 90% of which were seen just once. The ten largest clones add up to roughly 11% of the sample. What was sequenced was peripheral blood. These TCRs come from a man of 80 years or more with acute or convalescent COVID-19.

The chain has TRBV7-9 and TRBJ1-1, with TRBD1 matching 7 bases. Germline lookup yields CDR1 SEHNR and CDR2 FQNEAQ (reference sequence). V dropped 4 bases and J dropped 0; count of bases not matched to a gene: 11. The CDR3 runs to 17 residues. Here the CDR3 reads CASSSLATGSLNTEAFF. CDR3 coding DNA: TGTGCCAGCAGCTCATTAGCGACAGGGTCTCTGAACACTGAAGCTTTCTTT.

Points on this clone: One end of the junction is discordant with germline, which a read error may explain. The CDR3 DNA follows: TGTGCTAGCAGCCGGACTAGCGGGAGAGAGACCCAGTACTTC. The encoded protein is CASSRTSGRETQYF. The V and J genes are TRBV7-7 and TRBJ2-5; TRBD2 matches 13 bases. This CDR3 contains 14 residues. The germline V gene has CDR1 SSHAT and CDR2 FNYEAQ (reference sequence).